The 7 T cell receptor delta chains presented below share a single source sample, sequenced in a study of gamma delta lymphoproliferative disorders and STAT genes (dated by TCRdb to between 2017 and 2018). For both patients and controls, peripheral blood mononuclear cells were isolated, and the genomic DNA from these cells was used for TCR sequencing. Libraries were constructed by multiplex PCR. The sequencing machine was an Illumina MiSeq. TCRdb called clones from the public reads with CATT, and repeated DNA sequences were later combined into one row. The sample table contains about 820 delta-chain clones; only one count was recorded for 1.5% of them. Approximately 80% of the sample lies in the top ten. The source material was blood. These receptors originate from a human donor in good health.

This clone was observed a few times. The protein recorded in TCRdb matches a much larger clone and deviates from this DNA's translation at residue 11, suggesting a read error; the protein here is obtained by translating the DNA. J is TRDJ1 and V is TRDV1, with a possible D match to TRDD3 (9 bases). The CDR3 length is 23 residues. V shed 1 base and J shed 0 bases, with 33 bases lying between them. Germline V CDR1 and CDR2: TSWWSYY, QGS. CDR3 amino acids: CALGEPIAFLTWGIGLYTDKLIF. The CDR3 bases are TGTGCTCTTGGGGAACCGATAGCCTTCCTAACCTGGGGGATCGGTTTGTACACCGATAAACTCATCTTT.

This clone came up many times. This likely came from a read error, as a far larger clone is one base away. The CDR3 protein is CACDKVGDPAGDKLIF. The DNA of the CDR3 is TGTGCCTGTGACAAGGTGGGGGATCCCGCGGGCGATAAACTCATCTTT. V gene TRDV2 combines with J gene TRDJ1, with TRDD3 matching over 8 bases. V lost 2 bases to trimming and J lost 4 bases; unmatched junction nucleotides: 11. This CDR3 has 16 residues. Germline V gives CDR1 GEAIGNYY, CDR2 EKD.

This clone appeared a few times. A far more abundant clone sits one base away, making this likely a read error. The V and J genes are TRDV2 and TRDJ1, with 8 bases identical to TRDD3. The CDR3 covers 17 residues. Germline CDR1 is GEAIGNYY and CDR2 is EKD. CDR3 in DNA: TGTGCCTGTGAAGAACTGGGGGGACTTAGGGTCACCGATAAACCCATCTTT. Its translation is CACEELGGLRVTDKPIF.

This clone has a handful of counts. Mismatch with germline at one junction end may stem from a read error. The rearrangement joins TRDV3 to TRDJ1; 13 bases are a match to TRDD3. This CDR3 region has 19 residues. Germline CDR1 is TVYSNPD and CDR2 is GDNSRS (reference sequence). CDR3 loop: CAFAFHYYWGIRRTDKPIF. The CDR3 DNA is TGTGCATTCGCCTTCCATTATTACTGGGGGATACGCCGCACCGATAAACCCATCTTT. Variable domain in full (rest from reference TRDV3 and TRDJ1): CDKVTQSSPDQTVASGSEVVLLCTYDTVYSNPDLFWYRIRPDYSFQFVFYGDNSRSEGADFTQGRFSVKHILTQKAFHLVISPVRTEDSATYYCAFAFHYYWGIRRTDKPIFGKGTRVTVEP.

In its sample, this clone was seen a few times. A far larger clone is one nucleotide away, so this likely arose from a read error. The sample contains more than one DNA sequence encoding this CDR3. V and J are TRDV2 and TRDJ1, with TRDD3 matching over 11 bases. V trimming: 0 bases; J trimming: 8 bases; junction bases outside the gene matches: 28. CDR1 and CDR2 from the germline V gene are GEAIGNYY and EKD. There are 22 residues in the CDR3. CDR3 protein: CACDTSSLSAYWGIEDGGKLIF. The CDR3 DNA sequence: TGTGCCTGTGACACCTCGAGCCTTTCGGCGTACTGGGGGATAGAGGACGGGGGAAAACTCATCTTT.

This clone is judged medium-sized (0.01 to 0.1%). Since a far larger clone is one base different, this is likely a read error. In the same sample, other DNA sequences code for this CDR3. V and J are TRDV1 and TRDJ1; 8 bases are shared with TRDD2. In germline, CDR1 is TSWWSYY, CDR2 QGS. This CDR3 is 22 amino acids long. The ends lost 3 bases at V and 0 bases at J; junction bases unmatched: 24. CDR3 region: CALGEPIAFLALWGSHTDKLIF. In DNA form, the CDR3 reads TGTGCTCTTGGGGAGCCGATAGCCTTCCTAGCCCTCTGGGGCAGTCACACCGATAAACTCATCTTT.

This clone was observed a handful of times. The CDR3 DNA follows: TGTGCCATCCTACGGGTCTGGGGGATATTTTCAAACACCGATAAACTCATCTTT. It specifies CAILRVWGIFSNTDKLIF. No V gene was called, and the J gene is TRDJ1; the table names TRDD3, a call not compared with the DNA. The CDR3 contains 18 residues.